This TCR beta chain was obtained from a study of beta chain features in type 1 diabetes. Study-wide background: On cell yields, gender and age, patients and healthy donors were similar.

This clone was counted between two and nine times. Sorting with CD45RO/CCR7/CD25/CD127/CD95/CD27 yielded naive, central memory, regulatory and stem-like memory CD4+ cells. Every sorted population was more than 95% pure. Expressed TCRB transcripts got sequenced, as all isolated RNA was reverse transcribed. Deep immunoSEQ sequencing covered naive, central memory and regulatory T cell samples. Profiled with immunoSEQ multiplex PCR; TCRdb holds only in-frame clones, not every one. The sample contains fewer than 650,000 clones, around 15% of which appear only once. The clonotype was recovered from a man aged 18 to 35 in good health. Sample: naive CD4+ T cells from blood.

CDR3: CSVDNNEQFF. The DNA of the CDR3 is TGCAGCGTTGATAACAATGAGCAGTTCTTC. The chain couples TRBV29-1 to TRBJ2-1; D is uncertain. Trimming took 3 bases from V and 5 from J, leaving 2 bases between them. CDR3 length: 10 residues. Looked up from germline, CDR1 is SQVTM and CDR2 is ANQGSEA.